This is a list of T cell receptor beta chains from one sample in a study of shared clonotypes between healthy human individuals. Profiled with immunoSEQ multiplex PCR; TCRdb holds only in-frame clones, not every one. The sample lists about 2.1 million clones, 93% occurring once. Source material: naive CD8+ T cells from PBMCs. These receptor sequences come from a man younger than 35 in good health. Some clones in this sample may be carry-over from other donors' samples. The CDR3 runs from the conserved cysteine through the conserved F or W. D genes are given only for firm matches. Size values are once, few and many counts, or a class for expanded clones, and some rows have none.

>TRBJ2-5|-|TRBD2|TRBV4-2
TGTGCCAGCAGCCCGGCGGCTAGCGGGAGTCGGCTGGAGACCCAGTACTTC
CASSPAASGSRLETQYF
>TRBJ2-5|-|-|TRBV7-9
TGTGCCAGCAGCCAAGCGAGCCTCGCCTCCTGGATGGAAGAGACCCAGTACTTC
CASSQASLASWMEETQYF
>TRBJ2-1|-|TRBD2|TRBV11-2
TGTGCCAGCAGCTTTAGCGGGATGATTAGGGGCAATAAGTTCTTC
CASSFSGMIRGNKFF
>TRBJ2-3|-|-|TRBV27
TGTGCCAGCAGTTTGCGTTATGGGGCAGATACGCAGTATTTT
CASSLRYGADTQYF
>TRBJ2-1|-|-|TRBV15
TGTGCCACCAGCAGAGTGGATTACGGGACCTCCTACAATGAGCAGTTCTTC
CATSRVDYGTSYNEQFF
>TRBJ1-5|-|-|TRBV19
TGTGCCAGTAGTATTCGGAATCAGCCCCAGCATTTT
CASSIRNQPQHF
>TRBJ1-5|-|-|TRBV23-1
TGCGCCAGCAGTCAACCCTGGGACCCCGAGGATCCCCGCAATCAGCCCCAGCATTTT
CASSQPWDPEDPRNQPQHF
>TRBJ2-7|-|-|TRBV5-1
TGCGCCAGCAGCCGTTACTATGGGGACTACGAGCAGTACTTC
CASSRYYGDYEQYF
>TRBJ1-5|-|TRBD1|TRBV27
TGTGCCAGCAGTTTAGTCTATAACGCCCCGGGACAGCTCTCTAGCAATCAGCCCCAGCATTTT
CASSLVYNAPGQLSSNQPQHF
>TRBJ2-7|once|-|TRBV9
TGTGCCAGCACCCCCTCCACAGGGACCCCCGGTATTGGCGAGCAGTACTTC
CASTPSTGTPGIGEQYF
>TRBJ1-1|few|-|TRBV15
TGTGCCACCAGCAGAGAGACCTTGAACACTGAAGCTTTCTTT
CATSRETLNTEAFF
>TRBJ1-2|-|-|TRBV10-3
TGTGCCATCAGTGAGAGCGAAGGACGTCAGAAAATATTTACCTTC
CAISESEGRQKIFTF
>TRBJ2-2|-|-|TRBV28
TGTGCCAGCAGTTCCCTCCGTACCCTCGCGAACACCGGGGAGCTGTTTTTT
CASSSLRTLANTGELFF
>TRBJ1-1|few|-|TRBV7-9
TGTGCCAGCAGCCCCACAGGGAACACTGAAGCTTTCTTT
CASSPTGNTEAFF
>TRBJ1-2|-|-|TRBV9
TGTGCCAGCAGCGACGTCCGGGGTCAAACTACAACGGGTAACTATGGCTACACCTTC
CASSDVRGQTTTGNYGYTF
>TRBJ2-1|-|-|TRBV4-3
TGCGCCAGCAGCCAAGAAAGGGGCCGGGGAGTTCACAATGAGCAGTTCTTC
CASSQERGRGVHNEQFF
>TRBJ2-5|-|-|TRBV9
TGTGCCAGCAGCGTAGGTTCGGAGACCCAGTACTTC
CASSVGSETQYF
>TRBJ1-1|-|TRBD1|TRBV29-1
TGCAGCGTACGGGACAGCCCAAGGACTGAAGCTTTCTTT
CSVRDSPRTEAFF
>TRBJ2-1|-|-|TRBV15
TGTGCCACCAGCAGAGATTGGGCTAGCGTAAACAATGAGCAGTTCTTC
CATSRDWASVNNEQFF
>TRBJ2-7|-|-|TRBV27
TGTGCCAGCAGTGTGTCTAGAGGCCTCGAGCAGTACTTC
CASSVSRGLEQYF
>TRBJ2-1|-|TRBD1|TRBV6-6
TGTGCCAGCAGTTACTCAGGGGGCACCTACAATGAGCAGTTCTTC
CASSYSGGTYNEQFF
>TRBJ2-2|-|TRBD2|TRBV7-8
TGTGCCAGCAGCCTTTCCGGGACTAGCGACGGGGAGCTGTTTTTT
CASSLSGTSDGELFF
>TRBJ1-2|-|-|TRBV7-2
TGTGCCAGCAGCGATAAGGGACCTCTTAACTATGGCTACACCTTC
CASSDKGPLNYGYTF
>TRBJ2-7|-|TRBD2|TRBV27
TGTGCCAGCAGTCCTCGGATAGCGGGAGCCTACGAGCAGTACTTC
CASSPRIAGAYEQYF
>TRBJ1-5|-|-|TRBV28
TGTGCCAGCACCCTGGACGAGGCAGCCTTACGACCCCAGCATTTT
CASTLDEAALRPQHF
>TRBJ2-2|-|-|TRBV6-1
TGTGCCAGCAGTGAAGAGGTGACCGGGGAGCTGTTTTTT
CASSEEVTGELFF
>TRBJ2-1|-|-|TRBV20-1
TGCAGGGTCCCCAGCTACAATGAGCAGTTCTTC
CRVPSYNEQFF
>TRBJ2-7|-|-|TRBV27
TGTGCCAGCAGTCGCGGTTCCTACGAGCAGTACTTC
CASSRGSYEQYF
>TRBJ2-7|-|TRBD1|TRBV27
TGTGCCAGCAGTTTAAGCGGCAGGGGGCCCTACGAGCAGTACTTC
CASSLSGRGPYEQYF
>TRBJ2-6|-|-|TRBV4-2
TGTGCCAGCAGCAACCGTGGGGCCAACGTCCTGACTTTC
CASSNRGANVLTF
>TRBJ1-2|-|-|TRBV19
TGTGCCAGTAGTATCAGGCAGCCGGCATTTAAGGACTATGGCTACACCTTC
CASSIRQPAFKDYGYTF
>TRBJ2-7|-|TRBD1|TRBV27
TGTGCCAGCAGTTTGACAGGGGGTGGGGGGTCCGAGCAGTACTTC
CASSLTGGGGSEQYF
>TRBJ2-7|-|-|TRBV6-1
TGTGCCAGCAGTGAATTTTTCAGGACCCCTCGGGAGCAGTACTTC
CASSEFFRTPREQYF
>TRBJ2-7|-|-|TRBV2
TGTGCCAGCAGTGACGGGAGACTGTACTCCTACGAGCAGTACTTC
CASSDGRLYSYEQYF
>TRBJ2-7|-|-|TRBV5-1
TGCGCCAGCAGCTTTGGAGGCTCATTTTACGAGCAGTACTTC
CASSFGGSFYEQYF
>TRBJ2-6|-|-|TRBV29-1
TGCAGCGCCAGGGTCCTGGGGGAGACACCCGGGGCCAACGTCCTGACTTTC
CSARVLGETPGANVLTF
>TRBJ2-3|-|TRBD1|TRBV10-3
TGTGCCACCCGGGACAGAAGCACAGATACGCAGTATTTT
CATRDRSTDTQYF
>TRBJ2-5|-|TRBD2|TRBV27
TGTGCCAGCAGACACCAGGGGGCTAGCGGGAGTCGTGAGACCCAGTACTTC
CASRHQGASGSRETQYF
>TRBJ2-5|-|-|TRBV27
TGTGCCAGCAGTTTGGGAGCAGCGGAGACCCAGTACTTC
CASSLGAAETQYF
>TRBJ1-2|-|-|TRBV29-1
TGCAGCGTTCCCGCTTACTTGGATGGCTACACCTTC
CSVPAYLDGYTF
>TRBJ1-1|-|TRBD1|TRBV16
TGTGCCAGCAGCCCCCACTCCCAGGGGGCCATGAACACTGAAGCTTTCTTT
CASSPHSQGAMNTEAFF
>TRBJ2-1|-|-|TRBV9
TGTGCCAGCAGCTATACGGGAGAATCCTACAATGAGCAGTTCTTC
CASSYTGESYNEQFF
>TRBJ1-1|-|TRBD1|TRBV19
TGTGCCAGTAGAGAAGACAGGGCGGATTGGACTGAAGCTTTCTTT
CASREDRADWTEAFF
>TRBJ2-7|-|TRBD2|TRBV10-2
TGCGCCAGCAGTTGGGCTAGCGGGAGCTACGAGCAGTACTTC
CASSWASGSYEQYF
>TRBJ2-7|-|-|TRBV7-9
TGTGCCAGCAGCGGCGCTTCCTACGAGCAGTACTTC
CASSGASYEQYF
>TRBJ1-1|few|-|TRBV29-1
TGCAGCGTTGAAGGTACAGGGTACACTGAAGCTTTCTTT
CSVEGTGYTEAFF
>TRBJ2-5|-|-|TRBV27
TGTGCCAGCAGTTTATCGGGAGGCGCAACAAAAGAGACCCAGTACTTC
CASSLSGGATKETQYF
>TRBJ2-1|-|-|TRBV11-2
TGTGCCAGCAGCGATGGCGGTTACAATGAGCAGTTCTTC
CASSDGGYNEQFF
>TRBJ2-1|-|-|TRBV27
TGTGCCAGCAGTTTCTTAAAAGCACTTGGAGGGGGTAATGAGCAGTTCTTC
CASSFLKALGGGNEQFF
>TRBJ1-1|-|-|TRBV6-5
TGTGCCAGCAGCCACTCACAGGGCGGGAACACTGAAGCTTTCTTT
CASSHSQGGNTEAFF
>TRBJ2-7|-|TRBD1|TRBV11-2
TGTGCCAGCATCGACAGGGCAGGGAGTGTCGACGAGCAGTACTTC
CASIDRAGSVDEQYF